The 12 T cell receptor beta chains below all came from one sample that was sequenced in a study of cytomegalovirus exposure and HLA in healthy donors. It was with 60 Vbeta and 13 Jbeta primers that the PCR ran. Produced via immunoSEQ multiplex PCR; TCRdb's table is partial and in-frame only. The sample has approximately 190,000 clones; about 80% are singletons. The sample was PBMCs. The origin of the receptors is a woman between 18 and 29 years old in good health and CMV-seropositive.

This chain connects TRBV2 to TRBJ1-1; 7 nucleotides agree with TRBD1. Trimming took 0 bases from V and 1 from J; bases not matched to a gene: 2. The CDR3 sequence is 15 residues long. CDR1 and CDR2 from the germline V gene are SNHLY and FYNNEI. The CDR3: CASSEAQGSNTEAFF. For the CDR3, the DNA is TGTGCCAGCAGTGAAGCACAGGGGTCGAACACTGAAGCTTTCTTT.

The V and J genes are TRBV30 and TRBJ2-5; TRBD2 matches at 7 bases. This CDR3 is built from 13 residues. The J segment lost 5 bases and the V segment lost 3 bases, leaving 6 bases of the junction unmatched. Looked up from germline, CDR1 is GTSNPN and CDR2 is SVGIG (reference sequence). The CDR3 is CAWSPGGGETQYF. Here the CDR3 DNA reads TGTGCCTGGAGCCCCGGGGGAGGGGAGACCCAGTACTTC. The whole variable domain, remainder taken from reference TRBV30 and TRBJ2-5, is SQTIHQWPATLVQPVGSPLSLECTVEGTSNPNLYWYRQAAGRGLQLLFYSVGIGQISSEVPQNLSASRPQDRQFILSSKKLLLSDSGFYLCAWSPGGGETQYFGPGTRLLVL.

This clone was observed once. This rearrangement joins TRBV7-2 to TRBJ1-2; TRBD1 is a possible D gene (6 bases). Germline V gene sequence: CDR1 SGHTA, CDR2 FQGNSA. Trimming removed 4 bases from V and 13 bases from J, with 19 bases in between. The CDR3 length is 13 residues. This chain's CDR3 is CASSSRTARGGTF. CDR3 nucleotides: TGTGCCAGCAGCTCCCGGACAGCCCGAGGCGGCACCTTC.

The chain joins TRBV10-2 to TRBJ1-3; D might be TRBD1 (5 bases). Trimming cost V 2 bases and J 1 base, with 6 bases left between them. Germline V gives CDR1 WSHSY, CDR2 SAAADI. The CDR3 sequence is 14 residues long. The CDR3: CASSETGSGNTIYF. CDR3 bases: TGCGCCAGCAGTGAGACAGGATCTGGAAACACCATATATTTT.

The CDR3 DNA is TGTGCCACCCGGGAGGGGCAGGGGGTAGCGGGGAAATACAATGAGCAGTTCTTC. Its translation is CATREGQGVAGKYNEQFF. V and J are TRBV19 and TRBJ2-1, with D possibly TRBD2 on 8 matching bases. Between the trimmed V and J ends, which lost 10 bases and 4 bases, there was a span of 29 bases. This CDR3 comprises 18 residues. Germline lookup yields CDR1 LNHDA and CDR2 SQIVND (reference sequence).

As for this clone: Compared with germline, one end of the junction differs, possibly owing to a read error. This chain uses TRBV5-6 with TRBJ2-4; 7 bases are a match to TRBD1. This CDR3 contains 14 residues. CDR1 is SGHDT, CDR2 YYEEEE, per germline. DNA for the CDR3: TGTGCCAGCAACAGACAGGGATTCAAAAACAGTCAGTACTTC. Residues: CASNRQGFKNSQYF. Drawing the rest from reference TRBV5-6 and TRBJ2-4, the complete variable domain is DAGVTQSPTHLIKTRGQQVTLRCSPKSGHDTVSWYQQALGQGPQFIFQYYEEEERQRGNFPDRFSGHQFPNYSSELNVNALLLGDSALYLCASNRQGFKNSQYFGAGTRLSVL.

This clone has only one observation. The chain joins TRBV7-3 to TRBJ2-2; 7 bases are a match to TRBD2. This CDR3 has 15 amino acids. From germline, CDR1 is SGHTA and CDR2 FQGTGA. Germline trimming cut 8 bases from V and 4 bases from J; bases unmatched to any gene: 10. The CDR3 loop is CASSRGGWGTGELFF. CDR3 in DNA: TGTGCCAGCTCCCGGGGAGGGTGGGGCACCGGGGAGCTGTTTTTT.

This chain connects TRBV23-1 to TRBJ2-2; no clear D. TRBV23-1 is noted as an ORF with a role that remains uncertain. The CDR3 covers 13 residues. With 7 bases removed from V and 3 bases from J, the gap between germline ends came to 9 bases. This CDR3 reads CASTVTYTGELFF. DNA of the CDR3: TGCGCCAGCACCGTAACTTACACCGGGGAGCTGTTTTTT.

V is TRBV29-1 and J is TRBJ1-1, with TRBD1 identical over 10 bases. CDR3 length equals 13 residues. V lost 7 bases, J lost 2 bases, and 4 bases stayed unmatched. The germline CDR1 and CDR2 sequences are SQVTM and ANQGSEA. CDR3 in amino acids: CSAGQGGNTEAFF. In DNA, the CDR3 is TGCAGCGCCGGACAGGGGGGTAACACTGAAGCTTTCTTT.

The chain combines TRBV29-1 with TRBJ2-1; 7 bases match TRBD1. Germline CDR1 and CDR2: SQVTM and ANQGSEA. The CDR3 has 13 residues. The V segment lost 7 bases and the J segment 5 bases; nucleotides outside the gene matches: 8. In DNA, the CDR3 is TGCAGCGGGGCCCGGACAGGAGACAATGAGCAGTTCTTC. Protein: CSGARTGDNEQFF.

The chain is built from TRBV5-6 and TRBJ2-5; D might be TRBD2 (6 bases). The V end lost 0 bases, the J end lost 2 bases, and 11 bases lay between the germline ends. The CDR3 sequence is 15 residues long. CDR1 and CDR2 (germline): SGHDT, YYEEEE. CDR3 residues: CASSLGVGRQETQYF. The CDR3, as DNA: TGTGCCAGCAGCTTGGGGGTGGGGAGGCAAGAGACCCAGTACTTC.

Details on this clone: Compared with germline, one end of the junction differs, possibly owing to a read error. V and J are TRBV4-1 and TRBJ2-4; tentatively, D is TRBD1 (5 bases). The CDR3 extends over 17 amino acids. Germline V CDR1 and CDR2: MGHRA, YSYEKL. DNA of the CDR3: TGCGCCAGCAGCCAAGGATTCCAGGGCTCCTACAAAAACAGTCAGTACTTC. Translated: CASSQGFQGSYKNSQYF.